The 20 T cell receptor beta chains given below trace back to one sample, sequenced in a study of tumor and adjacent non-tumor tissue in lung cancer. RNA was extracted from bulk tissue without any cell sorting. More than 3 cm separated this lung sample from the edge of the tumor. TCRbeta libraries were built with three rounds of nested PCR, modified from ARM-PCR. TCRdb re-called the multiplex PCR reads with MiXCR, one entry per CDR3 protein. The sample contains about 44,000 distinct CDR3 sequences, around 67% of which appear only once. The sequencing input was distant non-tumor lung tissue. The receptors were gathered from a woman aged 70-85 years with non-small cell lung cancer.

This chain connects TRBV5-1 to TRBJ2-7; TRBD1 matches 7 bases. Germline V gene sequence: CDR1 SGHRS, CDR2 YFSETQ. This CDR3 is built from 12 residues. V lost 5 bases to trimming and J lost 5 bases; unmatched junction nucleotides: 4. The CDR3 sequence is CASRCDRDEQYF. The CDR3 DNA follows: TGCGCCAGCAGATGTGACAGGGACGAGCAGTACTTC.

Comment on this clonotype: The missing conserved phenylalanine or tryptophan at the end of this CDR3 makes a read error likely. This sequence joins TRBV7-2 and TRBJ2-1; D gene uncertain. Germline V CDR1 and CDR2: SGHTA, FQGNSA. V dropped 4 bases and J dropped 0 bases, with 10 bases sitting between them. This CDR3 comprises 15 residues. The CDR3 region has the DNA TGTGCCAGCAGCTCTGACGGGTTCTCCTACAATGAGCAGTTCTTA. This encodes CASSSDGFSYNEQFL.

About this clonotype itself: Because it lacks the conserved phenylalanine or tryptophan at the end, this CDR3 is likely a read error. This sequence joins TRBV10-2 and TRBJ2-3, with TRBD2 identical over 14 bases. In germline, CDR1 is WSHSY, CDR2 SAAADI. The CDR3 has 14 residues. CDR3 sequence: CVIGTSGSADTQYL. CDR3 bases: TGCGTCATCGGGACTAGCGGGAGCGCGGATACGCAGTATTTG.

CDR3 in DNA: TGTGCCAGCAGTTACTCGTCTATGAACACAGATACACACTATTTT. This gives the protein CASSYSSMNTDTHYF. The chain recombines TRBV6-5 with TRBJ2-3, with D hard to call. Germline V gene sequence: CDR1 MNHEY, CDR2 SVGAGI. The CDR3 runs 15 residues. The V end was cut by 0 bases, the J end by 15 bases, with 22 bases between.

V usage is TRBV6-5 and J usage is TRBJ2-7; D is undetermined. Trimming left V 10 bases short and J 2 bases short, with 15 bases between. Germline CDR1 reads MNHEY; CDR2 reads SVGAGI. The CDR3 covers 13 residues. The CDR3 loop is CAIYSGKAYEQYF. CDR3 nucleotides: TGTGCCATCTACAGTGGCAAGGCCTACGAGCAGTACTTC.

On this clonotype: The final CDR3 position lacks the conserved phenylalanine or tryptophan, pointing to a likely read error. The gene calls are TRBV29-1 and TRBJ2-1; D unclear. Germline CDR1 is SQVTM and CDR2 is ANQGSEA. The CDR3 is 13 amino acids. Deletions cut 5 bases from V and 6 bases from J, with 14 bases between. The chain's CDR3 is CSVRVDWVNEQFI. CDR3 bases: TGCAGCGTTCGAGTAGATTGGGTCAATGAGCAGTTCATC.

Comments on this clonotype: This may be a read error, as it is one base from a much larger clone. The chain has TRBV5-5 and TRBJ1-2; D is ambiguous. The CDR3 totals 15 residues. The germline CDR1 and CDR2 sequences are SGHKS and YYEKEE (reference sequence). The CDR3 reads CTSSLETALGYGYTF. CDR3 nucleotides: TGTACCAGCAGCTTGGAGACCGCCCTGGGGTATGGCTACACCTTC.

In the case of this clonotype: Mismatch with germline at one junction end may stem from a read error. The chain uses TRBV6-2 or TRBV6-3 and TRBJ2-2; D is ambiguous. CDR1 MNHEY and CDR2 SVGEGT come from the germline V gene. The length of the CDR3 is 14 residues. The CDR3 region is CDSTRIGNTGELFF. In DNA, the CDR3 is TGTGACAGCACTCGTATAGGGAACACCGGGGAGCTGTTTTTT.

With respect to this clonotype: The junction shows a germline mismatch at one end, possibly a read error. The rearrangement joins TRBV11-2 to TRBJ2-2; D possibly corresponds to TRBD2 (6 bases). The CDR3 spans 13 residues. Germline V gene lookup returns CDR1 SGHAT and CDR2 FQNNGV. Here the CDR3 DNA reads TGTGCCAGGAGCGTCGGGTGGACGGGGGAGCTGTTTTTC. Protein sequence: CARSVGWTGELFF.

The chain combines TRBV30 with TRBJ2-7; the D call may be TRBD1 or TRBD2 (5 bases each). Germline V gene data show CDR1 as GTSNPN and CDR2 as SVGIG (reference sequence). V was trimmed by 0 bases and J by 5 bases, leaving 8 bases between them. The CDR3 is 12 amino acids. DNA of the CDR3: TGTGCCTGGAGTGTAATGGGGGACGAGCAGTACTTC. Translating gives CAWSVMGDEQYF.

Note on this clonotype: At one end the junction does not follow the germline gene, possibly because of a read error. J is TRBJ2-3 and V is TRBV30; D uncertain. The CDR3 is 12 residues long. Germline V gene lookup returns CDR1 GTSNPN and CDR2 SVGIG (reference sequence). The CDR3 coding sequence is TGTGCCTGGAATGTAGTTCTTAATAGGCAGTATTTC. This encodes CAWNVVLNRQYF.

On this clonotype itself: This sequence may be a read error, since a much larger clone differs from it by one base. The chain is built from TRBV20-1 and TRBJ2-1; unclear D gene. Germline CDR1 is DFQATT and CDR2 is SNEGSKA (reference sequence). The length of the CDR3 is 11 residues. CDR3 sequence reads: CTASRLDEQFF. CDR3 nucleotide sequence: TGCACTGCTAGTCGATTGGATGAGCAGTTCTTC.

Concerning this clonotype: An end of the junction does not agree with germline; a read error may underlie this. The chain is built from TRBV28 and TRBJ1-2; the D is unclear. The germline gives CDR1 MDHEN, CDR2 SYDVKM. The CDR3 runs to 16 residues. The CDR3: CASSATRPPLNYGYTF. CDR3 sequence (DNA): TGTGCCAGCAGCGCTACCAGGCCACCCCTTAACTATGGTTACACCTTC.

With regard to this clonotype: It may be a read error: a sequence one base away is much more abundant. This sequence joins TRBV10-3 and TRBJ2-6, with TRBD1 matching 7 bases. The CDR3 runs 17 residues. Germline V gives CDR1 ENHRY, CDR2 SYGVKD. The CDR3 DNA reads TGTACCATCAGTGGACAGACAGGGAACTCTGGGGCCAACGTCCTGACTTTC. It yields the protein CTISGQTGNSGANVLTF.

This clonotype was seen more than once but under ten times. A much larger clone lies one base from this, so it may be a read error. This chain links TRBV28 with TRBJ2-7; D not resolved. Germline CDR1 MDHEN, CDR2 SYDVKM. This CDR3 has 15 residues. The CDR3 spells CASRPAISGRYEKYF. The CDR3 DNA sequence: TGTGCCAGCAGACCCGCGATCTCGGGCCGGTACGAGAAGTACTTC.

This clonotype was recorded at least ten times. The chain combines TRBV5-4 with TRBJ2-1; 7 nucleotides align to TRBD2. The CDR3 is 18 residues long. Germline V gene lookup returns CDR1 SGHNT and CDR2 YYREEE (reference sequence). The V and J ends lost 1 base and 6 bases, in that order; junction bases with no gene match: 16. This CDR3 reads CASSLRMGRGAAGNEQFF. In nucleotides, the CDR3 is TGTGCCAGCAGCTTGAGGATGGGGAGGGGAGCCGCTGGCAATGAGCAGTTCTTC.

On this clonotype: With a much larger clone just one base away, this may be a read error. J is TRBJ2-3 and V is TRBV13; D might be TRBD2 (5 bases). Germline-derived CDR1 and CDR2 are PRHDT and FYEKMQ (reference sequence). CDR3 length: 16 amino acids. The CDR3 protein is CASSSRFRGSTYTQYF. CDR3 nucleotides: TGTGCCAGCAGCTCCCGGTTCAGAGGGAGCACATATACGCAGTATTTT. The whole variable domain, remainder taken from reference TRBV13 and TRBJ2-3, is AAGVIQSPRHLIKEKRETATLKCYPIPRHDTVYWYQQGPGQDPQFLISFYEKMQSDKGSIPDRFSAQQFSDYHSELNMSSLELGDSALYFCASSSRFRGSTYTQYFGPGTRLTVL.

With regard to this clonotype: Sequence at one end of the junction differs from germline and may be a read error. The rearrangement joins TRBV29-1 to TRBJ1-2; D might be TRBD1 (5 bases). The CDR3 consists of 17 residues. Germline lookup yields CDR1 SQVTM and CDR2 ANQGSEA. CDR3 protein: CSIEGNSGDSKPYGYTF. The CDR3 nucleotides are TGCAGCATTGAAGGTAACTCAGGAGACAGCAAGCCATATGGCTACACCTTC.

This clonotype was found a few times. The chain links TRBV5-1 to TRBJ2-2, with TRBD2 matching 12 bases. J lost 4 bases, V lost 4 bases, and 2 bases had no gene match. Germline CDR1 and CDR2: SGHRS and YFSETQ. The CDR3 has 15 amino acids. CDR3 residues: CASSELAGGTGELFF. The DNA for the CDR3 is TGCGCCAGCAGCGAACTAGCGGGAGGCACCGGGGAGCTGTTTTTT.

This clonotype was counted a few times. A junction end diverges from the germline sequence, so it may reflect a read error. The chain employs TRBV4-2 and TRBJ2-2, with 7 nucleotides matching TRBD1. Per germline, CDR1 LGHNA and CDR2 YNFKEQ. The CDR3 is 14 amino acids. Written as DNA, the CDR3 is TGTGCCAGTGGTCCGGACAGGAGCACCGGGGAGCTGTATTTT. This sequence encodes CASGPDRSTGELYF.